These 30 T cell receptor beta chains share one sample of origin, sequenced in a study of blood T cell repertoires in COVID-19. Profiled with immunoSEQ multiplex PCR; TCRdb holds only in-frame clones, not every one. The sample gives over 130,000 clones, around four fifths of which show up once; around 2.2% is in the top ten. Sequenced sample: peripheral blood. The receptors originated from a man aged 70-80 years with acute or convalescent COVID-19.

The chain carries TRBV2 and TRBJ1-5; D is possibly TRBD1 (6 bases). This CDR3 has 16 amino acids. Germline CDR1 is SNHLY and CDR2 is FYNNEI. V was clipped by 4 bases and J by 7 bases, with 20 bases between them. The CDR3 region has the DNA TGTGCCAGCAGTGGAGGCCTGCAGGGGAGAAGACAGCCCCAGCATTTT. Protein: CASSGGLQGRRQPQHF. Variable domain in full (rest from reference TRBV2 and TRBJ1-5): EPEVTQTPSHQVTQMGQEVILRCVPISNHLYFYWYRQILGQKVEFLVSFYNNEISEKSEIFDDQFSVERPDGSNFTLKIRSTKLEDSAMYFCASSGGLQGRRQPQHFGDGTRLSIL.

The rearrangement links TRBV3-1 (or the pseudogene TRBV3-2) to TRBJ1-2; a possible D gene is TRBD1 (5 bases). V was cut by 6 bases and J by 7 bases, with 18 bases left in between. Per the germline V gene, CDR1 is LGHDT and CDR2 is YNNKEL (reference sequence). CDR3 size: 14 residues. Written as DNA, the CDR3 is TGTGCCAGCAGACCGGATCGGGGACTTGGTGGCTACACCTTC. This codes for CASRPDRGLGGYTF.

Notes on this clone: Other DNA sequences in this sample translate to the same CDR3. The chain joins TRBV7-9 to TRBJ1-5; 7 bases line up with TRBD1. The CDR3 totals 14 residues. Germline CDR1 reads SEHNR; CDR2 reads FQNEAQ (reference sequence). V gave up 1 base and J gave up 6 bases; unmatched junction bases: 3. The CDR3, as DNA: TGTGCCAGCAGCTTAGGGCAGGGGGGTCAGCCCCAGCATTTT. Protein product: CASSLGQGGQPQHF.

This clone occurred once. The J gene is TRBJ2-3, the V gene TRBV7-3, with 15 bases fitting TRBD2. Looked up from germline, CDR1 is SGHTA and CDR2 is FQGTGA. V lost 6 bases and J lost 4; bases outside the gene matches: 14. The CDR3 sequence is 19 residues long. The CDR3 nucleotides are TGTGCCAGCAGTTCGGGACTAGCGGGGGGTCCCCATACCTCAGATACGCAGTATTTT. It yields the protein CASSSGLAGGPHTSDTQYF.

This rearrangement joins TRBV7-3 to TRBJ2-5; perhaps TRBD1 as D (6 bases). Per the germline V gene, CDR1 is SGHTA and CDR2 is FQGTGA. CDR3 length: 13 residues. The germline V and J ends were trimmed by 4 bases and 4 bases, with 10 bases remaining between them. In nucleotides, the CDR3 is TGTGCCAGCAGCTCCAAAGGGGGAGAGACCCAGTACTTC. Protein: CASSSKGGETQYF.

CDR3 in DNA: TGCGCCAGCAGCCCCCCTCTGGGGCAGGGCGGGAAAGGCTACACCTTC. Residues: CASSPPLGQGGKGYTF. V gene TRBV5-1 combines with J gene TRBJ1-2, with a tentative D call TRBD1 (5 bases). V lost 4 bases to trimming and J lost 8 bases, with 24 bases between them. The germline CDR1 and CDR2 sequences are SGHRS and YFSETQ. The CDR3 covers 16 residues.

The chain couples TRBV3-1 (or the pseudogene TRBV3-2) to TRBJ2-7; no clear D gene. Trimming shortened V by 6 bases and J by 2 bases, and 8 bases separated the two germline ends. Germline CDR1 and CDR2: LGHDT and YNNKEL (reference sequence). The CDR3 runs to 12 residues. CDR3 residues: CASSRDTYEQYF. The CDR3 DNA follows: TGTGCCAGCAGTCGCGATACCTACGAGCAGTACTTC.

V is TRBV5-1 and J is TRBJ1-6, with 7 bases identical to TRBD1. The V and J ends lost 3 bases and 8 bases, in that order; junction bases with no gene match: 5. This CDR3 has 14 amino acids. Germline V gene lookup returns CDR1 SGHRS and CDR2 YFSETQ. CDR3 DNA sequence: TGCGCCAGCAGCTATGACAGGGAGCATTCACCCCTCCACTTT. As protein: CASSYDREHSPLHF. Based on the CDR3 plus reference TRBV5-1 and TRBJ1-6, the full variable domain is KAGVTQTPRYLIKTRGQQVTLSCSPISGHRSVSWYQQTPGQGLQFLFEYFSETQRNKGNFPGRFSGRQFSNSRSEMNVSTLELGDSALYLCASSYDREHSPLHFGNGTRLTVT.

This clone was seen at least ten times. V usage is TRBV19 and J usage is TRBJ1-5; D is possibly TRBD1 (6 bases). This CDR3 has 13 amino acids. Germline values: CDR1 LNHDA, CDR2 SQIVND (reference sequence). The V end was cut by 4 bases, the J end by 6 bases, with 10 bases between. CDR3 protein: CASSTYRAQPQHF. Here the CDR3 DNA reads TGTGCCAGTAGTACCTACAGGGCTCAGCCCCAGCATTTT.

The rearrangement joins TRBV5-4 to TRBJ1-2; D may be TRBD1 (6 bases). Per the germline V gene, CDR1 is SGHNT and CDR2 is YYREEE (reference sequence). V was shortened by 3 bases and J by 3 bases, with 21 bases between the two germline ends. CDR3 size: 17 residues. This CDR3 reads CASSSLLTRTVDYGYTF. The CDR3 DNA sequence: TGTGCCAGCAGCTCCCTTTTAACCCGGACAGTCGACTATGGCTACACCTTC.

CDR3 nucleotides: TGTGCCAGCAGCTTCCGACAGGTCTACAATGAGCAGTTCTTC. As protein: CASSFRQVYNEQFF. V gene TRBV5-6 combines with J gene TRBJ2-1; the D gene is possibly TRBD1 (6 bases). The CDR3 is made up of 14 amino acids. Trimming left V 2 bases short and J 3 bases short, with 9 bases between. From germline, CDR1 is SGHDT and CDR2 YYEEEE.

The chain uses TRBV4-1 and TRBJ1-6; 11 bases are shared with TRBD1. The CDR3 is made up of 15 amino acids. Losses at the gene ends were 2 bases for V and 10 bases for J; bases not matched to a gene: 4. The V gene's germline CDR1 is MGHRA and CDR2 YSYEKL. CDR3 coding DNA: TGCGCCAGCAGCCAACAGGGACAGGGGGGATCACCCCTCCACTTT. Amino acid sequence: CASSQQGQGGSPLHF.

The chain joins TRBV19 to TRBJ2-5; 7 positions agree with TRBD1. From germline, CDR1 is LNHDA and CDR2 SQIVND (reference sequence). The V segment lost 6 bases and the J segment 4 bases; nucleotides outside the gene matches: 5. The CDR3 sequence is 13 residues long. The CDR3 here is CASSPTGSETQYF. The DNA of the CDR3 is TGTGCCAGTAGCCCGACAGGGTCAGAGACCCAGTACTTC.

The J gene is TRBJ2-3, the V gene TRBV7-2; 14 nucleotides align to TRBD2. This CDR3 region has 15 residues. The J segment lost 9 bases and the V segment lost 5 bases, leaving 7 bases of the junction unmatched. CDR1 SGHTA and CDR2 FQGNSA come from the germline V gene. The DNA for the CDR3 is TGTGCCAGCAGCGCGACTAGCGGGGGGGCCGGGACGCAGTATTTT. This codes for CASSATSGGAGTQYF.

The J gene is TRBJ2-7, the V gene TRBV20-1, with D perhaps TRBD2 (5 bases). Germline V gives CDR1 DFQATT, CDR2 SNEGSKA (reference sequence). This CDR3 spans 13 amino acids. Between the trimmed V and J ends, which lost 6 bases and 5 bases, there was a span of 17 bases. CDR3: CSASAGIRNEQYF. The CDR3 DNA follows: TGCAGTGCAAGTGCCGGGATTCGGAACGAGCAGTACTTC.

The chain is built from TRBV2 and TRBJ2-1, with D uncertain. The CDR3 extends over 15 amino acids. Trimming pared 4 bases from V and 2 bases from J, leaving 12 bases between. Germline V CDR1 and CDR2: SNHLY, FYNNEI. CDR3 sequence: CASSGVASPYNEQFF. The CDR3 DNA reads as TGTGCCAGCAGTGGAGTGGCTAGTCCCTACAATGAGCAGTTCTTC.

The rearrangement uses TRBV5-1 and TRBJ1-6, with TRBD1 matching over 9 bases. After removal of 3 bases from V and 0 bases from J, the junction contained 1 base not matched to a gene. Germline V gene data show CDR1 as SGHRS and CDR2 as YFSETQ. The length of the CDR3 is 16 residues. The CDR3 region is CASSSDRGSYNSPLHF. DNA for the CDR3: TGCGCCAGCAGCTCGGACAGGGGCTCCTATAATTCACCCCTCCACTTT.

CDR3 in DNA: TGTGCCAGCAGCAGGTCCCGGGGGGGCGGCTACAATGAGCAGTTCTTC. This encodes CASSRSRGGGYNEQFF. The chain uses TRBV11-2 and TRBJ2-1, with 8 bases fitting TRBD2. J gave up 3 bases and V 5 bases, and 9 bases lay outside the gene matches. The CDR3 covers 16 residues. Looked up from germline, CDR1 is SGHAT and CDR2 is FQNNGV.

CDR3 protein: CASSPPTGKEKTQYF. The CDR3 DNA sequence: TGTGCCAGCTCACCCCCGACAGGGAAAGAGAAGACCCAGTACTTC. The chain combines TRBV18 with TRBJ2-5, with 7 bases lining up with TRBD1. Germline V gives CDR1 KGHSH, CDR2 LQKENI. The junction had 10 bases not matched to a gene; V was cut back by 3 bases and J by 6 bases. CDR3 length: 15 residues.

This chain connects TRBV28 to TRBJ2-7; TRBD1 aligns across 7 bases. V dropped 6 bases and J dropped 2; count of bases not matched to a gene: 10. Germline lookup yields CDR1 MDHEN and CDR2 SYDVKM. CDR3 size: 15 residues. In DNA form, the CDR3 reads TGTGCCAGCAGCCGTGGACAGGCAATAGCCTACGAGCAGTACTTC. Protein: CASSRGQAIAYEQYF.

The rearrangement uses TRBV6-5 and TRBJ2-1, with D maybe TRBD1 (6 bases). There are 11 residues in the CDR3. Trimming removed 5 bases at V and 11 bases at J, with 10 bases between. Germline-derived CDR1 and CDR2 are MNHEY and SVGAGI. CDR3 sequence reads: CASSHGQKQFF. For the CDR3, the DNA is TGTGCCAGCAGTCATGGACAGAAGCAGTTCTTC.

This chain joins TRBV19 and TRBJ1-5; D might be TRBD1 (6 bases). CDR3 length equals 15 residues. Germline V gene lookup returns CDR1 LNHDA and CDR2 SQIVND (reference sequence). Deletions cut 6 bases from V and 1 base from J, with 13 bases between. The CDR3: CASRVQGISNQPQHF. CDR3 in DNA: TGTGCCAGTAGAGTACAGGGTATCAGCAATCAGCCCCAGCATTTT.

The sample holds one count of this clone. This rearrangement joins TRBV28 to TRBJ1-4, with D maybe TRBD1 (6 bases). Trimming left V 8 bases short and J 1 base short, with 11 bases between. Germline CDR1 is MDHEN and CDR2 is SYDVKM. The CDR3 totals 14 residues. CDR3 sequence: CASGQLLTNEKLFF. The CDR3, as DNA: TGTGCCAGCGGACAGTTGCTAACTAATGAAAAACTGTTTTTT.

The V call is TRBV5-1, the J call TRBJ2-7; 9 nucleotides line up with TRBD1. This CDR3 spans 15 amino acids. J gave up 5 bases and V 4 bases, and 10 bases lay outside the gene matches. Per the germline V gene, CDR1 is SGHRS and CDR2 is YFSETQ. In nucleotides, the CDR3 is TGCGCCAGCAGCCCGTCCGGGACAGGGCCGAACGAGCAGTACTTC. Protein product: CASSPSGTGPNEQYF.

The chain is built from TRBV3-1 (or the pseudogene TRBV3-2) and TRBJ1-6; D is unclear. Germline CDR1 LGHDT, CDR2 YNNKEL (reference sequence). The V and J ends lost 0 bases and 15 bases respectively, with 12 bases between them. The CDR3 has 13 residues. The CDR3 nucleotides read TGTGCCAGCAGCCAAGATAGGAGGTATCGCCTCCACTTT. Its translation: CASSQDRRYRLHF.

The chain uses TRBV23-1 and TRBJ2-2, with D unclear. TRBV23-1 is an open reading frame whose function is uncertain. V lost 2 bases to trimming and J lost 4 bases, with 11 bases between them. The CDR3 length is 15 residues. Written as DNA, the CDR3 is TGCGCCAGCAGTCAAGGGCCCGCAGGCACCGGGGAGCTGTTTTTT. Its translation is CASSQGPAGTGELFF.

The V call is TRBV7-9, the J call TRBJ2-3; D might be TRBD2 (5 bases). CDR1 SEHNR and CDR2 FQNEAQ come from the germline V gene (reference sequence). V dropped 10 bases and J dropped 0 bases, with 14 bases sitting between them. There are 14 residues in the CDR3. In DNA form, the CDR3 reads TGTGCCACCTCGGACTTGACTAGCACAGATACGCAGTATTTT. Translating gives CATSDLTSTDTQYF. Full variable domain (remainder filled in from reference TRBV7-9 and TRBJ2-3): DTGVSQNPRHKITKRGQNVTFRCDPISEHNRLYWYRQTLGQGPEFLTYFQNEAQLEKSRLLSDRFSAERPKGSFSTLEIQRTEQGDSAMYLCATSDLTSTDTQYFGPGTRLTVL.

The gene calls are TRBV6-5 and TRBJ1-3; 7 nucleotides line up with TRBD1. Germline assignment: CDR1 MNHEY and CDR2 SVGAGI. The CDR3 sequence is 14 residues long. The V gene end was trimmed by 5 bases and the J gene end by 7 bases; junction bases not matched to a gene: 8. The CDR3 region is CASSPDRVRNTIYF. DNA of the CDR3: TGTGCCAGCAGTCCTGACAGGGTGCGGAACACCATATATTTT.

This sequence joins TRBV9 and TRBJ1-1; D is unresolved. Per the germline V gene, CDR1 is SGDLS and CDR2 is YYNGEE. The CDR3 is 14 residues long. Trimming removed 0 bases at V and 5 bases at J, with 11 bases between. CDR3 DNA: TGTGCCAGCAGCGTAGACTTCCCGAGAACTGAAGCTTTCTTT. This sequence encodes CASSVDFPRTEAFF.

The chain links TRBV6-6 to TRBJ1-2; 7 bases match TRBD1. Germline values: CDR1 MNHNY, CDR2 SVGAGI (reference sequence). Germline trimming cut 7 bases from V and 7 bases from J; bases unmatched to any gene: 9. This CDR3 is 13 amino acids long. Written as DNA, the CDR3 is TGTGCCAGCAACGAACAGGGGCCCTTTGGCTACACCTTC. As protein: CASNEQGPFGYTF.